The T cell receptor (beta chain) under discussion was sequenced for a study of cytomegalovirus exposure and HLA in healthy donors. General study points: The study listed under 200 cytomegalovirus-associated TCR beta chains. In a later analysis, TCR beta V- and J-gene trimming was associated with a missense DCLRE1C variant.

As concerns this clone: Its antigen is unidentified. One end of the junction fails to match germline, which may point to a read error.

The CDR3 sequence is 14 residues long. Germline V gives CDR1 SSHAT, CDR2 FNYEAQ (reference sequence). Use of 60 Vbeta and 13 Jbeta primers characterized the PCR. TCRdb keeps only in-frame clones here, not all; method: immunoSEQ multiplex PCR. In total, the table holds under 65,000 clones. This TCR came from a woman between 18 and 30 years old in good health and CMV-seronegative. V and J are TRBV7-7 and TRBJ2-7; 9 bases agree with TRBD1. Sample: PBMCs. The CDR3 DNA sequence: TGTGCTAGCAGCGAAGGGACAGGGAGTCACGAGCAGTACTTC. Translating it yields CASSEGTGSHEQYF.